The rows below give T cell receptor beta chains drawn from one sample of a study of blood T cell repertoires in COVID-19. TCRdb's copy holds only in-frame clones and misses some; the assay was immunoSEQ multiplex PCR. The sample contains more than 75,000 clones, about 83% of which appear only once. Sequencing used peripheral blood. These receptors were taken from a young man with acute or convalescent COVID-19. The CDR3 runs from the conserved cysteine through the conserved F or W. The D gene is left open where the match is weak.

d_call,j_call,v_call,cdr3_aa
TRBD1,TRBJ2-1,TRBV19,CASSMTGGAYNEQFF
TRBD1,TRBJ1-5,TRBV28,CASRPTGGGYQPQHF
NA,TRBJ1-1,TRBV25-1,CASSGSRGYTEAFF
NA,TRBJ2-7,TRBV6-2/TRBV6-3,CASSSWGAYEQYF
NA,TRBJ1-1,TRBV6-4,CASSDSERGEAFF
NA,TRBJ1-1,TRBV3-1/TRBV3-2,CASSHRGIGTEAFF
TRBD1,TRBJ2-5,TRBV2,CASRTGGKETQYF
TRBD1,TRBJ1-1,TRBV28,CASSPIDREYTEAFF
NA,TRBJ1-1,TRBV15,CATSKEEMGGTEAFF
TRBD1,TRBJ2-3,TRBV5-1,CASSPPAGQGADTQYF
TRBD2,TRBJ2-5,TRBV4-2,CASSQTSGARETQYF
NA,TRBJ2-2,TRBV1,CTSSQDGGNSGELFF
TRBD2,TRBJ2-1,TRBV2,CASSETSGVDNEQFF
NA,TRBJ2-5,TRBV5-1,CASSSSTGLVKTQYF
NA,TRBJ2-7,TRBV12-1,CASSFRFFGQYF
TRBD1,TRBJ1-5,TRBV28,CASSLVGQGVGRPQHF
TRBD2,TRBJ2-1,TRBV29-1,CSVEVSAGVSNEQFF
TRBD1,TRBJ1-1,TRBV28,CASSLLASGTGMNTEAFF
TRBD1,TRBJ2-1,TRBV5-5,CASSWTGTSYNEQFF
NA,TRBJ1-3,TRBV28,CASIPNRGAGNTIYF
TRBD2,TRBJ2-5,TRBV5-8,CASLGGSVQETQYF
NA,TRBJ2-2,TRBV27,CASSSRVTGELFF
NA,TRBJ2-1,TRBV24-1,CATSDSNAIRDNEQFF
NA,TRBJ1-4,TRBV24-1,CATSVPPPDRNEKLFF
NA,TRBJ2-2,TRBV19,CASKKTTPLAGELFF
TRBD1,TRBJ2-5,TRBV11-1,CASTPTGGGETQYF
NA,TRBJ1-6,TRBV4-1,CASSEQDSPLHF
NA,TRBJ2-1,TRBV7-2,CASSYLRGGYNEQFF
NA,TRBJ1-1,TRBV7-9,CASSPAGQENTEAFF
NA,TRBJ2-6,TRBV5-3,CARSLIWVGPSGANVLTF
NA,TRBJ1-1,TRBV2,CASTVVGRGNTEAFF
NA,TRBJ1-6,TRBV28,CASSLRQFNSPLHF
NA,TRBJ2-4,TRBV3-1/TRBV3-2,CASRDSRNIQYF
TRBD1,TRBJ1-5,TRBV4-3,CASSQHANRGGQPQHF
NA,TRBJ2-7,TRBV2,CAITVSYEQYF
NA,TRBJ2-7,TRBV28,CASRPRRRSHEQYF
TRBD1,TRBJ1-6,TRBV2,CATQKGQANSPLHF
NA,TRBJ2-1,TRBV7-3,CASRSGGTYNEQFF
NA,TRBJ2-7,TRBV19,CASSLGWGLYEQYF
NA,TRBJ2-1,TRBV27,CASSSSGAPPGEQFF
TRBD1,TRBJ2-7,TRBV28,CASSSGGTGSYEQYF
TRBD1,TRBJ2-3,TRBV4-1,CATADRARTDTQYF
TRBD1,TRBJ1-2,TRBV9,CASSLGQGVFYGYTF
NA,TRBJ1-1,TRBV5-8,CASSWSQNTEAFF
TRBD2,TRBJ2-3,TRBV7-9,CASSRLAGGITDTQYF
TRBD1,TRBJ1-5,TRBV6-1,CASSEFGQGRQPQHF
TRBD2,TRBJ2-1,TRBV7-6,CASSWAGDNEQFF
TRBD1,TRBJ1-5,TRBV19,CASSRDRDEPQHF
NA,TRBJ1-2,TRBV7-2,CASSLEEGGYGYTF
NA,TRBJ2-5,TRBV16,CASSQLGSEETQYF
TRBD2,TRBJ2-1,TRBV5-1,CASSFSGRAGDEQFF
NA,TRBJ1-5,TRBV7-7,CGGGPSQPQHF
NA,TRBJ2-7,TRBV5-1,CASSNSYEQYF
TRBD1,TRBJ2-7,TRBV6-1,CASSEGTGGSYEQYF
NA,TRBJ2-1,TRBV10-3,CAIGPTEYSYNEQFF
NA,TRBJ2-7,TRBV5-6,CASSLGGQWIATLEQYF
NA,TRBJ2-5,TRBV7-9,CASRVGLQETQYF
NA,TRBJ2-7,TRBV28,CASSHNYEQYF